Following are 14 T cell receptor beta chains from one sample sequenced in a study of T cell responses to AZD1222 COVID-19 vaccine. Data came from immunoSEQ multiplex PCR; TCRdb stores just in-frame clones and leaves some out. The sample lists 100,000 or so clones, approximately 90% seen once, with 13% in the top ten. This specimen consisted of peripheral blood, obtained on day 0 of AZD1222 vaccination. Receptors were obtained from an adult in good health.

The chain employs TRBV5-1 and TRBJ2-7, with D hard to call. Trimming took off 1 base at V and 2 bases at J, with 16 bases between the two ends. The CDR3 length is 16 residues. The V gene's germline CDR1 is SGHRS and CDR2 YFSETQ. The chain's CDR3 is CASSLLPLDGTYEQYF. CDR3 DNA: TGCGCCAGCAGCTTGTTACCCCTGGACGGAACCTACGAGCAGTACTTC.

V gene TRBV15 combines with J gene TRBJ2-5; a possible D gene is TRBD2 (6 bases). Trimming removed 2 bases from V and 5 bases from J, with 15 bases in between. In germline, CDR1 is LNHNV, CDR2 YYDKDF (reference sequence). This CDR3 contains 15 residues. The CDR3 sequence is CATSRPGLLRETQYF. Written as DNA, the CDR3 is TGTGCCACCAGCAGACCGGGACTCCTGAGGGAGACCCAGTACTTC.

The gene calls are TRBV30 and TRBJ1-1; D call uncertain. The CDR3 has 12 amino acids. The V end lost 0 bases, the J end lost 11 bases, and 13 bases lay between the germline ends. CDR1 is GTSNPN, CDR2 SVGIG, per germline (reference sequence). The CDR3 spells CAWSVKRVKAFF. The CDR3 nucleotides are TGTGCCTGGAGTGTTAAGAGGGTAAAGGCTTTCTTT.

V is TRBV7-9 and J is TRBJ1-1; unclear D gene. In germline, CDR1 is SEHNR, CDR2 FQNEAQ (reference sequence). There are 14 residues in the CDR3. Trimming took 5 bases from V and 2 from J, leaving 12 bases between them. The CDR3 sequence: CASSPLAINTEAFF. DNA of the CDR3: TGTGCCAGCAGCCCACTTGCCATCAACACTGAAGCTTTCTTT.

This chain links TRBV7-6 with TRBJ1-2, with D possibly matching TRBD1 (6 bases). This CDR3 has 15 amino acids. Looked up from germline, CDR1 is SGHVS and CDR2 is FNYEAQ. V was trimmed by 2 bases and J by 7 bases, leaving 17 bases between them. The CDR3 here is CASSLNPAVGGGYTF. DNA for the CDR3: TGTGCCAGCAGCTTAAATCCAGCGGTAGGGGGTGGCTACACCTTC. The whole variable domain, filled in from reference TRBV7-6 and TRBJ1-2, reads GAGVSQSPRYKVTKRGQDVALRCDPISGHVSLYWYRQALGQGPEFLTYFNYEAQQDKSGLPNDRFSAERPEGSISTLTIQRTEQRDSAMYRCASSLNPAVGGGYTFGSGTRLTVV.

This clone appeared a few times. CDR3 nucleotides: TGTGCCAGCAGCTTAGTCTCTGACGTGGGCACTGAAGCTTTCTTT. This translates into CASSLVSDVGTEAFF. The rearrangement uses TRBV7-9 and TRBJ1-1; D gene unclear. Trimming left V 1 base short and J 4 bases short, with 13 bases between. In germline, CDR1 is SEHNR, CDR2 FQNEAQ (reference sequence). The CDR3 length is 15 residues.

As DNA, the CDR3 is TGCGCCAGCAGCTTGGCAGGTCGTTCACCCCTCCACTTT. It yields the protein CASSLAGRSPLHF. The chain links TRBV5-1 to TRBJ1-6; D gene ambiguous. Germline CDR1 reads SGHRS; CDR2 reads YFSETQ. This CDR3 has 13 residues. Trimming cost V 0 bases and J 9 bases, with 7 bases left between them.

The V call is TRBV5-4, the J call TRBJ1-6, with a possible D match to TRBD1 (6 bases). The CDR3 consists of 15 residues. Trimming stripped 0 bases from V and 7 bases from J, with 11 bases between. Germline CDR1 and CDR2: SGHNT and YYREEE (reference sequence). CDR3 loop: CASSLARGENSPLHF. CDR3 sequence (DNA): TGTGCCAGCAGCTTGGCCAGGGGAGAAAATTCACCCCTCCACTTT. The full variable domain, with the rest looked up from reference TRBV5-4 and TRBJ1-6, is ETGVTQSPTHLIKTRGQQVTLRCSSQSGHNTVSWYQQALGQGPQFIFQYYREEENGRGNFPPRFSGLQFPNYSSELNVNALELDDSALYLCASSLARGENSPLHFGNGTRLTVT.

This clone was found a few times. J is TRBJ1-5 and V is TRBV2; D may be TRBD1 (5 bases). CDR3 length: 14 amino acids. V was trimmed by 3 bases and J by 2 bases, leaving 8 bases between them. In germline, CDR1 is SNHLY, CDR2 FYNNEI. The CDR3 DNA follows: TGTGCCAGCAGTGAGACAGAAGGCAATCAGCCCCAGCATTTT. Encoded protein: CASSETEGNQPQHF.

CDR3 bases: TGTGCCAGCAGCTTAGTTGGGAACATCCTTGGTCTCTATAATGGCTACACCTTC. Its translation: CASSLVGNILGLYNGYTF. This chain links TRBV11-2 with TRBJ1-2, with no clear D. The ends were cut back, 1 base at V and 6 bases at J, with 24 bases in the middle. CDR1 SGHAT and CDR2 FQNNGV come from the germline V gene. This CDR3 is 18 amino acids long.

The chain couples TRBV6-4 to TRBJ2-2; tentatively, D is TRBD1 or TRBD2 (5 bases each). Trimming took 2 bases from V and 2 from J, leaving 6 bases between them. The germline gives CDR1 MRHNA, CDR2 SNTAGT. The length of the CDR3 is 14 residues. The CDR3 region has the DNA TGTGCCAGCAGTGACCGGGACAACACCGGGGAGCTGTTTTTT. It codes for CASSDRDNTGELFF.

This chain links TRBV12-3 or TRBV12-4 with TRBJ2-7, with TRBD1 as a possible D gene (5 bases). This CDR3 is built from 12 residues. V dropped 2 bases and J dropped 4 bases, with 6 bases sitting between them. CDR3 residues: CASSLHRYEQYF. For the CDR3, the DNA is TGTGCCAGCAGTTTACACAGGTACGAGCAGTACTTC.

The rearrangement joins TRBV19 to TRBJ2-7; TRBD1 might be the D (6 bases). Germline values: CDR1 LNHDA, CDR2 SQIVND (reference sequence). CDR3 size: 17 residues. V dropped 4 bases and J dropped 2 bases, with 21 bases sitting between them. CDR3 bases: TGTGCCAGTAGTACCCAACTCAGGGGTTCTCGAACCTACGAGCAGTACTTC. Its protein product is CASSTQLRGSRTYEQYF.

CDR3 amino acids: CASSLNGAAYEQYF. The CDR3 region has the DNA TGTGCCAGCAGCCTCAATGGGGCGGCCTACGAGCAGTACTTC. This sequence joins TRBV11-3 and TRBJ2-7, with D possibly matching TRBD1 (5 bases). Germline CDR1 and CDR2: SGHNT and YENEEA. The CDR3 runs 14 residues. V was trimmed by 5 bases and J by 2 bases, leaving 13 bases between them.